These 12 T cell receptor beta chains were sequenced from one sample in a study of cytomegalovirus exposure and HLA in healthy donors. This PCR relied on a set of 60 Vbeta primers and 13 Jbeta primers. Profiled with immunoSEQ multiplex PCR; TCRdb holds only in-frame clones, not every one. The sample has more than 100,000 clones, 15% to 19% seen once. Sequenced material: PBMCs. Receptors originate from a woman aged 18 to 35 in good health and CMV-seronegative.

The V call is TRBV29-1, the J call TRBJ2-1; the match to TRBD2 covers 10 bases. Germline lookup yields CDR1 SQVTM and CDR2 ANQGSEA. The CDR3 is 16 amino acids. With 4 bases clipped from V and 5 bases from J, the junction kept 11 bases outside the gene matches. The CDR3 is CSVVTRLAGVNNEQFF. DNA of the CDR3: TGCAGCGTTGTTACTAGGCTAGCGGGAGTTAACAATGAGCAGTTCTTC.

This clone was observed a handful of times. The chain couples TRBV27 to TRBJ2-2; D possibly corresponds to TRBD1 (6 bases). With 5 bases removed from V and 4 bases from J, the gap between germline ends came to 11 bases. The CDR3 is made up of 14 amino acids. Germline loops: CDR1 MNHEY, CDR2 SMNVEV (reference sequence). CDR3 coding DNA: TGTGCCAGCAGTCCTACAGGGTTCACCGGGGAGCTGTTTTTT. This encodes CASSPTGFTGELFF.

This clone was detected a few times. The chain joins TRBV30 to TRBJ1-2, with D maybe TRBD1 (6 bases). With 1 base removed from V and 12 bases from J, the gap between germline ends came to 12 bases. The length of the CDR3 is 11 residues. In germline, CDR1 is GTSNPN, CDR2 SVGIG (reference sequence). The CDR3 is CAWSDREIDTF. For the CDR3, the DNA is TGTGCCTGGAGTGACAGGGAGATCGACACCTTC.

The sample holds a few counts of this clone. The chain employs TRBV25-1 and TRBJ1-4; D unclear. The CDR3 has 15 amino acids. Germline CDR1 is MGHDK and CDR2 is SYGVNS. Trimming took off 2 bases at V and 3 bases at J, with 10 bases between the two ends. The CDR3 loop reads CASSETWASNEKLFF. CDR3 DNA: TGTGCCAGCAGTGAAACATGGGCCTCTAATGAAAAACTGTTTTTT.

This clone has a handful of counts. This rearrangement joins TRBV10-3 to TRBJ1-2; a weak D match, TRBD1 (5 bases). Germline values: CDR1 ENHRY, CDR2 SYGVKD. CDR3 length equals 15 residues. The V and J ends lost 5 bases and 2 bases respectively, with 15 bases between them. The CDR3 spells CAISTTVDTNYGYTF. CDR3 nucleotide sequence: TGTGCCATCAGTACGACAGTCGATACAAACTATGGCTACACCTTC.

The CDR3 region has the DNA TGTGCCAGCAGTTACTCGTCCGCTCAGGGTGGCTACACCTTC. It translates to CASSYSSAQGGYTF. This chain uses TRBV6-6 with TRBJ1-2, with a possible D match to TRBD1 (5 bases). Germline V lookup: CDR1 MNHNY, CDR2 SVGAGI (reference sequence). The CDR3 totals 14 residues. With 0 bases removed from V and 7 bases from J, the gap between germline ends came to 12 bases.

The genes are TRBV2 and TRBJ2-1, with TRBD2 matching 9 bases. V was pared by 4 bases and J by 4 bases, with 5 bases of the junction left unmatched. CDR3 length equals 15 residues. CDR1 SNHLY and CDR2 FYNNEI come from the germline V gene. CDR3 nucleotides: TGTGCCAGCAGTGGACAGCGGGAGGAGTACAATGAGCAGTTCTTC. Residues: CASSGQREEYNEQFF.

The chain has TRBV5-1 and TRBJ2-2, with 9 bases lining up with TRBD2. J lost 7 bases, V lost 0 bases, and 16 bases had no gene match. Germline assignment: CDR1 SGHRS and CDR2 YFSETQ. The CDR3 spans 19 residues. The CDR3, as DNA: TGCGCCAGCAGCTTGGCCGGACTAGAGCGGGGGGCCCTACTCGGGGAGCTGTTTTTT. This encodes CASSLAGLERGALLGELFF.

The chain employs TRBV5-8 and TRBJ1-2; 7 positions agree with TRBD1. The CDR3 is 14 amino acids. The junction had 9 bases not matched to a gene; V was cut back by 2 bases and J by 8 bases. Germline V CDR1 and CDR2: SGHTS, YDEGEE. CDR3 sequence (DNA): TGTGCCAGCAGCTTACGACAGGGCGGAGAGGGCTACACCTTC. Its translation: CASSLRQGGEGYTF.

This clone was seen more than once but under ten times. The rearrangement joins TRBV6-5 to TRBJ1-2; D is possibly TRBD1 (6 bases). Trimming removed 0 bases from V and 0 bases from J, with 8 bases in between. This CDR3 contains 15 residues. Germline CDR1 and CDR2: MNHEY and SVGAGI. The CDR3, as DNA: TGTGCCAGCAGTTACTCCAGGGGAGCTAACTATGGCTACACCTTC. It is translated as CASSYSRGANYGYTF.

The CDR3 region is CASSRGTTAEKLFF. CDR3 coding DNA: TGTGCCAGCAGTCGCGGGACGACGGCGGAAAAACTGTTTTTT. J is TRBJ1-4 and V is TRBV6-1; D might be TRBD1 (5 bases). V was trimmed by 5 bases and J by 8 bases, leaving 15 bases between them. The CDR3 is 14 amino acids. Germline V gene data show CDR1 as MNHNS and CDR2 as SASEGT.

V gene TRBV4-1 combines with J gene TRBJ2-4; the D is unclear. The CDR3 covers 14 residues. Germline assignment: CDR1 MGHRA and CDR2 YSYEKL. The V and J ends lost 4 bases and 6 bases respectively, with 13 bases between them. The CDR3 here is CASSRLPLRNIQYF. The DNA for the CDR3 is TGCGCCAGCAGCCGCCTACCGCTTCGAAACATTCAGTACTTC.